These 31 T cell receptor beta chains came from one sample sequenced in a study of a mutant IDH1 vaccine in newly diagnosed glioma (dated by TCRdb to the early 2020s). The antigens these receptors bind are not known. The method was the immunoSEQ multiplex PCR assay. TCRdb holds this immuneACCESS table with in-frame rearrangements only. Some clones are missing; in checked studies, unresolved V genes explain under half, and the rest has no known cause. The sample yields tens of thousands of clones; 80% to 90% were counted once. The ten top clones hold 9% to 14% of the sample. The time point label on this specimen signifies: week 5, during vaccination. A 20-mer mutant IDH1 peptide at 300 micrograms in Montanide made up each vaccine dose, which was injected subcutaneously together with topical imiquimod. The source material was PBMCs, sampled from a glioma patient whose treatment included an IDH1 peptide vaccine. These receptors were collected from a man aged 50 to 60 with glioma.

J is TRBJ1-2 and V is TRBV28, with unresolved D. V was shortened by 7 bases and J by 6 bases, with 18 bases between the two germline ends. CDR3 size: 14 residues. Germline V gene data show CDR1 as MDHEN and CDR2 as SYDVKM. The CDR3 reads CASTLQSPRDGYTF. DNA of the CDR3: TGTGCCAGCACCCTACAATCCCCGCGCGATGGCTACACCTTC.

The CDR3 region is CASSPQGGSEQYF. The CDR3 bases are TGTGCCAGCAGCCCTCAGGGGGGGAGCGAGCAGTACTTC. The V and J genes are TRBV7-2 and TRBJ2-7; the D call may be TRBD1 or TRBD2 (7 bases each). The CDR3 covers 13 residues. Germline assignment: CDR1 SGHTA and CDR2 FQGNSA. V lost 5 bases and J lost 6, with 14 bases in between.

The chain carries TRBV28 and TRBJ2-2; 12 positions agree with TRBD2. The CDR3 is made up of 15 amino acids. Per the germline V gene, CDR1 is MDHEN and CDR2 is SYDVKM. The J segment lost 7 bases and the V segment lost 7 bases, leaving 7 bases of the junction unmatched. CDR3 in DNA: TGTGCCAGCATCTCTAGCGGGAGGGCCGGCGGGGAGCTGTTTTTT. It encodes CASISSGRAGGELFF.

The gene calls are TRBV7-2 and TRBJ1-2; the D gene is possibly TRBD1 (6 bases). The V gene's germline CDR1 is SGHTA and CDR2 FQGNSA. CDR3 size: 13 residues. The V end was cut by 5 bases, the J end by 4 bases, with 11 bases between. CDR3 in amino acids: CASSKDSSYGYTF. CDR3 nucleotides: TGTGCCAGCAGCAAGGACAGCTCCTATGGCTACACCTTC.

The chain recombines TRBV9 with TRBJ2-7; 9 bases fit TRBD1. The CDR3 runs to 15 residues. V shed 0 bases and J 5 bases; nucleotides not matched to a gene: 6. Germline values: CDR1 SGDLS, CDR2 YYNGEE. CDR3 DNA: TGTGCCAGCAGCGTAGAGGGGACAGGGCGGCACGAGCAGTACTTC. This translates into CASSVEGTGRHEQYF.

This clone was observed a handful of times. The chain uses TRBV7-9 and TRBJ1-2, with D hard to call. This CDR3 has 13 amino acids. V dropped 4 bases and J dropped 2 bases, with 8 bases sitting between them. Germline CDR1 reads SEHNR; CDR2 reads FQNEAQ (reference sequence). CDR3 bases: TGTGCCAGCAGCTCGGGAGACAACTATGGCTACACCTTC. Translating gives CASSSGDNYGYTF.

This chain connects TRBV4-3 to TRBJ2-4; D might be TRBD1 (6 bases). The CDR3 has 16 residues. V dropped 8 bases and J dropped 3 bases, with 20 bases sitting between them. CDR1 and CDR2 (germline): LGHNA, YSLEER. CDR3 coding DNA: TGCGCCAGCCTCCTCCAGGGGCATAATCACAAAAACATTCAGTACTTC. Translated, it gives CASLLQGHNHKNIQYF.

The genes are TRBV6-6 and TRBJ2-3, with D hard to call. Trimming cost V 5 bases and J 2 bases, with 2 bases left between them. Germline V gives CDR1 MNHNY, CDR2 SVGAGI (reference sequence). This CDR3 has 11 residues. The CDR3 protein is CASSDTDTQYF. The DNA for the CDR3 is TGTGCCAGCAGTGACACAGATACGCAGTATTTT.

The V gene is TRBV29-1, the J gene TRBJ2-1; possibly TRBD1 for D (6 bases). Between the trimmed V and J ends, which lost 7 bases and 5 bases, there was a span of 12 bases. CDR3 length: 12 residues. Germline loops: CDR1 SQVTM, CDR2 ANQGSEA. CDR3 bases: TGCAGCGGCGACAGGAGTAACAATGAGCAGTTCTTC. This gives the protein CSGDRSNNEQFF.

This clone was detected only a few times. The chain links TRBV2 to TRBJ1-4; D perhaps matches TRBD1 (5 bases). The germline gives CDR1 SNHLY, CDR2 FYNNEI. Trimming removed 0 bases at V and 8 bases at J, with 10 bases between. This CDR3 has 14 amino acids. CDR3 protein: CASSEAGGSEKLFF. As DNA, the CDR3 is TGTGCCAGCAGTGAAGCGGGGGGTTCGGAAAAACTGTTTTTT.

The chain links TRBV27 to TRBJ1-1; no clear D. CDR3 length: 15 residues. Germline V CDR1 and CDR2: MNHEY, SMNVEV (reference sequence). The V end was cut by 4 bases, the J end by 4 bases, with 16 bases between. The CDR3 sequence is CASSSSSLPRTEAFF. In DNA form, the CDR3 reads TGTGCCAGCAGTTCCTCCTCACTGCCGCGCACTGAAGCTTTCTTT.

This clone appeared a single time. This chain joins TRBV10-3 and TRBJ2-5; possibly TRBD1 or TRBD2 for D (6 bases each). CDR1 ENHRY and CDR2 SYGVKD come from the germline V gene. Trimming cost V 2 bases and J 4 bases, with 17 bases left between them. The CDR3 covers 16 residues. The CDR3 loop reads CAISEPLRGEAETQYF. The CDR3 DNA reads as TGTGCCATCAGTGAGCCCCTTAGGGGGGAGGCAGAGACCCAGTACTTC.

The chain recombines TRBV18 with TRBJ1-4, with D unresolved. There are 15 residues in the CDR3. The germline V and J ends were trimmed by 2 bases and 5 bases, with 12 bases remaining between them. Germline V gives CDR1 KGHSH, CDR2 LQKENI. This CDR3 reads CASSPGWTGNEKLFF. In DNA, the CDR3 is TGTGCCAGCTCACCAGGGTGGACGGGCAATGAAAAACTGTTTTTT.

This chain uses TRBV10-3 with TRBJ1-5; D is uncertain. Germline CDR1 reads ENHRY; CDR2 reads SYGVKD. Between the trimmed V and J ends, which lost 2 bases and 4 bases, there was a span of 3 bases. CDR3 size: 12 residues. CDR3: CAISEPNQPQHF. In DNA form, the CDR3 reads TGTGCCATCAGTGAGCCGAATCAGCCCCAGCATTTT.

This rearrangement joins TRBV6-1 to TRBJ1-5, with D uncertain. The CDR3 spans 12 residues. With 8 bases removed from V and 0 bases from J, the gap between germline ends came to 5 bases. The germline gives CDR1 MNHNS, CDR2 SASEGT. The CDR3: CASRYSNQPQHF. CDR3 nucleotides: TGTGCCAGCCGGTATAGCAATCAGCCCCAGCATTTT.

The gene calls are TRBV4-2 and TRBJ1-5, with D unresolved. V lost 1 base and J lost 0, with 7 bases in between. Per the germline V gene, CDR1 is LGHNA and CDR2 is YNFKEQ. This CDR3 contains 15 residues. CDR3 nucleotides: TGTGCCAGCAGCCAAGGACCTTATAGCAATCAGCCCCAGCATTTT. Translating it yields CASSQGPYSNQPQHF.

The J gene is TRBJ1-3, the V gene TRBV10-3; D is undetermined. Germline CDR1 reads ENHRY; CDR2 reads SYGVKD. The CDR3 is 12 residues long. Trimming removed 10 bases from V and 0 bases from J, with 7 bases in between. The CDR3 sequence: CATADSGNTIYF. The DNA of the CDR3 is TGTGCCACCGCAGACTCTGGAAACACCATATATTTT.

The rearrangement links TRBV9 to TRBJ2-5; D gene ambiguous. V lost 1 base and J lost 0, with 7 bases in between. The CDR3 totals 14 residues. Looked up from germline, CDR1 is SGDLS and CDR2 is YYNGEE. The CDR3 coding sequence is TGTGCCAGCAGCGTAACGGCGTACCAAGAGACCCAGTACTTC. Protein sequence: CASSVTAYQETQYF.

The chain is built from TRBV6-4 and TRBJ1-5; D gene ambiguous. The CDR3 totals 13 residues. V was pared by 4 bases and J by 0 bases, with 4 bases between. CDR1 and CDR2 (germline): MRHNA, SNTAGT. CDR3 in amino acids: CASSAYSNQPQHF. DNA of the CDR3: TGTGCCAGCAGTGCTTATAGCAATCAGCCCCAGCATTTT.

The genes are TRBV27 and TRBJ1-5, with D tentatively TRBD1 (5 bases). V dropped 3 bases and J dropped 3 bases, with 9 bases sitting between them. This CDR3 is 14 amino acids long. The germline CDR1 and CDR2 sequences are MNHEY and SMNVEV (reference sequence). The CDR3 DNA reads as TGTGCCAGCAGTTTTATGGGGACCAATCAGCCCCAGCATTTT. Translated, it gives CASSFMGTNQPQHF.

The genes are TRBV4-1 and TRBJ1-5, with TRBD1 matching 10 bases. The CDR3 extends over 17 amino acids. With 6 bases clipped from V and 4 bases from J, the junction kept 12 bases outside the gene matches. CDR1 is MGHRA and CDR2 is YSYEKL in the germline V gene. CDR3 region: CASSSDPGQGTNQPQHF. The CDR3 DNA reads TGCGCCAGCAGTTCGGACCCGGGACAGGGGACTAATCAGCCCCAGCATTTT.

V gene TRBV11-3 combines with J gene TRBJ1-5; D is perhaps TRBD1 (5 bases). CDR3 size: 16 residues. CDR1 is SGHNT and CDR2 is YENEEA in the germline V gene. Trimming pared 7 bases from V and 0 bases from J, leaving 16 bases between. In DNA form, the CDR3 reads TGTGCCAGCACTCCGGGGACGGGATATAGCAATCAGCCCCAGCATTTT. Residues: CASTPGTGYSNQPQHF.

The chain recombines TRBV5-4 with TRBJ2-7; the match to TRBD1 covers 8 bases. CDR3 length: 16 amino acids. Germline CDR1 and CDR2: SGHNT and YYREEE (reference sequence). The ends lost 1 base at V and 5 bases at J; junction bases unmatched: 11. CDR3 DNA: TGTGCCAGCAGCTTGAATCCGGACAGGGCTCTCCACGAGCAGTACTTC. Amino acids: CASSLNPDRALHEQYF.

V usage is TRBV6-1 and J usage is TRBJ1-5, with 9 bases identical to TRBD1. This CDR3 contains 15 residues. The V gene's germline CDR1 is MNHNS and CDR2 SASEGT. V trimming: 6 bases; J trimming: 11 bases; junction bases outside the gene matches: 14. CDR3 coding DNA: TGTGCCAGCAGGGCCGACAGGGGGACAAGAAGGACCCAGCATTTT. Translated: CASRADRGTRRTQHF.

The gene calls are TRBV28 and TRBJ2-7; 9 positions agree with TRBD2. The CDR3 loop spans 14 amino acids. With 6 bases clipped from V and 5 bases from J, the junction kept 8 bases outside the gene matches. The germline gives CDR1 MDHEN, CDR2 SYDVKM. CDR3: CASSPGTSGHEQYF. DNA of the CDR3: TGTGCCAGCAGCCCCGGAACTAGCGGGCACGAGCAGTACTTC.

V and J are TRBV5-1 and TRBJ2-7, with D unclear. The CDR3 has 15 amino acids. The V and J ends lost 0 bases and 2 bases respectively, with 12 bases between them. The germline gives CDR1 SGHRS, CDR2 YFSETQ. For the CDR3, the DNA is TGCGCCAGCAGCTTGGGTATAGGAACAACCTACGAGCAGTACTTC. It encodes CASSLGIGTTYEQYF.

This clone was seen once. The chain has TRBV5-1 and TRBJ2-6; 7 nucleotides agree with TRBD1. The CDR3 is 20 residues long. V lost 1 base and J lost 0; bases outside the gene matches: 13. Germline-derived CDR1 and CDR2 are SGHRS and YFSETQ. The CDR3 spells CASSLTVRDSSPSGANVLTF. In DNA form, the CDR3 reads TGCGCCAGCAGCTTGACGGTTCGGGACAGTTCCCCCTCTGGGGCCAACGTCCTGACTTTC.

This chain connects TRBV7-9 to TRBJ1-3; no definite D call. Looked up from germline, CDR1 is SEHNR and CDR2 is FQNEAQ (reference sequence). The germline V and J ends were trimmed by 5 bases and 13 bases, with 21 bases remaining between them. The CDR3 is 14 residues long. The CDR3: CASSPELSGRGIYF. The CDR3 DNA follows: TGTGCCAGCAGCCCAGAGCTGTCTGGCAGAGGTATATATTTT.

V and J are TRBV30 and TRBJ1-2; D remains ambiguous. The length of the CDR3 is 12 residues. V was clipped by 5 bases and J by 1 base, with 8 bases between them. The germline CDR1 and CDR2 sequences are GTSNPN and SVGIG (reference sequence). The CDR3 DNA follows: TGTGCCTGGCGACCCTTTAACTATGGCTACACCTTC. It translates to CAWRPFNYGYTF.

The chain combines TRBV19 with TRBJ2-7; 10 bases are shared with TRBD1. Germline CDR1 LNHDA, CDR2 SQIVND (reference sequence). The J segment lost 4 bases and the V segment lost 5 bases, leaving 5 bases of the junction unmatched. The CDR3 spans 14 residues. CDR3 region: CASSFMDRGYEQYF. The DNA for the CDR3 is TGTGCCAGTAGTTTCATGGACAGGGGGTACGAGCAGTACTTC.

This chain joins TRBV5-1 and TRBJ2-3; TRBD2 aligns across 13 bases. The CDR3 extends over 18 amino acids. Per germline, CDR1 SGHRS and CDR2 YFSETQ. The V segment lost 3 bases and the J segment 1 base; nucleotides outside the gene matches: 8. The CDR3 DNA is TGCGCCAGCAGCTCGAAAGGACTAGCGGGGGCCCGCACAGATACGCAGTATTTT. The encoded protein is CASSSKGLAGARTDTQYF.